This T cell receptor (beta chain) was retrieved from a study of shared clonotypes between healthy human individuals. Here immunoSEQ multiplex PCR was the method, and the copy in TCRdb shows in-frame clones only, minus some. This sample has some 2.1 million clones, with approximately 95% found just once. Sequencing was done on a sample of naive CD4+ T cells sorted from blood. Described subset: CD45RA+ positively selected. The clonotype originates from a man aged 18 to 29 in good health.

CDR3 nucleotide sequence: TGTGCCAGCAGTGAAGCGGGGGCAGGGGTAGGAGAGGGCTACACCTTC. Amino acids: CASSEAGAGVGEGYTF. The chain recombines TRBV6-1 with TRBJ1-2, with D possibly matching TRBD1 (6 bases). Deletions cut 0 bases from V and 8 bases from J, with 19 bases between. There are 16 residues in the CDR3. Germline CDR1 MNHNS, CDR2 SASEGT.